Below, one T cell receptor (beta chain) is given with its context. Its cognate antigen is unknown. Looked up from germline, CDR1 is GTSNPN and CDR2 is SVGIG (reference sequence). Trimming at V came to 5 bases and at J to 5 bases, leaving 7 bases not matched to a gene. This CDR3 comprises 14 residues. As for time point: week 47, end of study. In the vaccine, a single dose held 300 ug of the mutant IDH1 20-mer peptide, along with topical imiquimod. The entry originates in a study of a mutant IDH1 vaccine in newly diagnosed glioma. General study points: Most patients, approximately 93%, showed vaccine-induced immune responses.

Some clones are missing from TCRdb's copy, which holds only in-frame ones; the method was immunoSEQ multiplex PCR. The sample lists approximately 80,000 clones, more than 80% occurring once. The sequenced sample was PBMCs, obtained from a glioma patient whose treatment included an IDH1 peptide vaccine. The receptor's source is a middle-aged man with glioma. The J gene is TRBJ2-2, the V gene TRBV30; TRBD2 matches at 8 bases. DNA of the CDR3: TGTGCCTGGCGCTTTGCGGGAGGAACCGGGGAGCTGTTTTTT. Translating gives CAWRFAGGTGELFF.